Reported below is one T cell receptor beta chain. V was shortened by 6 bases and J by 7 bases, with 15 bases between the two germline ends. CDR1 and CDR2 from the germline V gene are MNHEY and SMNVEV (reference sequence). This CDR3 is built from 14 residues. The sample belongs to a study of blood T cells in healthy people across ages. Study-level background: Researchers report that template switching captured about one barcoded beta molecule per two T cells.

It was with a sample-barcoded 5' primer and a J-beta primer mix that a second PCR of about 6 to 11 cycles was run. Each cDNA molecule, via a template-switch adaptor with 12 random nucleotides, was tagged. From each sample, at least 2.5 million paired-end reads containing CDR3 were obtained. Via MiXCR, TCRdb re-called the 5' RACE reads, giving one row per CDR3 protein. Of 780,000 or so distinct CDR3 sequences listed, 56% are singletons. Sequenced: blood. The rearrangement links TRBV27 to TRBJ1-4; D unresolved. The receptor was isolated from a man in his forties in good health. The CDR3 region has the DNA TGTGCCAGCAGCCCACGGCGACTCCTTGAAAAACTGTTTTTT. It yields the protein CASSPRRLLEKLFF.